This T cell receptor (beta chain) was captured in a study of shared clonotypes between healthy human individuals. J lost 5 bases, V lost 4 bases, and 5 bases had no gene match. Germline CDR1 and CDR2: SGHRS and YFSETQ. This CDR3 is built from 13 residues. This table comes from immunoSEQ multiplex PCR, and its TCRdb copy is limited to in-frame clones, with some not included. The sample yields 2 million to 2.5 million clones, approximately 93% seen once. This TCR derives from a young man in good health. Some clones in this sample may be carry-over from other donors' samples. The chain is built from TRBV5-1 and TRBJ1-1; 7 bases are shared with TRBD1. What was sequenced was naive CD4+ T cells from PBMCs. Described subset: CD45RA+ positively selected. CDR3 protein: CASSPGGVTEAFF. The CDR3, as DNA: TGCGCCAGCAGCCCAGGGGGAGTGACTGAAGCTTTCTTT.